One sample yielded the 14 T cell receptor beta chains listed below, sequenced in a study of T cell repertoires in cytomegalovirus infection. TCRdb ran MiXCR on the reads and lists one entry per CDR3 protein. The sample consists of approximately 160,000 distinct CDR3 sequences, roughly 15% of them appearing once. Input material: CD8+ T cells from PBMCs. Source of these receptors: a human donor in good health (CMV status not recorded). Some clones in this sample may be carry-over from other donors' samples.

J is TRBJ2-1 and V is TRBV7-2; TRBD2 matches at 9 bases. Germline-derived CDR1 and CDR2 are SGHTA and FQGNSA. CDR3 length: 14 amino acids. The V and J ends lost 8 bases and 6 bases, in that order; junction bases with no gene match: 8. CDR3 region: CASCGLAGINEQFF. The CDR3 bases are TGTGCCAGCTGCGGGCTAGCGGGGATCAATGAGCAGTTCTTC.

This clonotype has just a few counts. The chain links TRBV6-2 or TRBV6-3 to TRBJ1-5, with 7 bases identical to TRBD1. Unmatched junction bases numbered 4, after V lost 5 bases and J lost 3 bases. CDR1 and CDR2 (germline): MNHEY, SVGEGT. The CDR3 sequence is 14 residues long. DNA of the CDR3: TGTGCCAGCAGTGGTGACAGGGACAATCAGCCCCAGCATTTT. Translating it yields CASSGDRDNQPQHF.

This clonotype was detected a few times. The rearrangement uses TRBV28 and TRBJ2-7, with a possible D match to TRBD1 (6 bases). V lost 7 bases to trimming and J lost 4 bases, with 20 bases between them. Germline V gene data show CDR1 as MDHEN and CDR2 as SYDVKM. The CDR3 runs 15 residues. The CDR3 here is CASTIRTEAIYEQYF. For the CDR3, the DNA is TGTGCCAGCACTATTAGGACAGAGGCAATTTACGAGCAGTACTTC.

This rearrangement joins TRBV24-1 to TRBJ2-1; 10 bases align to TRBD1. Germline CDR1 reads KGHDR; CDR2 reads SFDVKD. Trimming at V came to 2 bases and at J to 4 bases, leaving 1 base not matched to a gene. The CDR3 is 15 residues long. The CDR3 sequence is CATSDWTGGYNEQFF. Here the CDR3 DNA reads TGTGCCACCAGTGATTGGACAGGGGGATACAATGAGCAGTTCTTC.

A few counts support this clonotype. V and J are TRBV20-1 and TRBJ2-1; D is ambiguous. CDR3 length: 11 amino acids. V was clipped by 3 bases and J by 7 bases, with 7 bases between them. CDR1 DFQATT and CDR2 SNEGSKA come from the germline V gene (reference sequence). The CDR3 sequence: CSARQGNEQFF. The CDR3 coding sequence is TGCAGTGCTAGGCAAGGGAATGAGCAGTTCTTC.

This clonotype was observed a few times. The chain uses TRBV7-2 and TRBJ2-7; D is uncertain. Germline V gene data show CDR1 as SGHTA and CDR2 as FQGNSA. The CDR3 sequence is 14 residues long. Trimming took off 1 base at V and 0 bases at J, with 7 bases between the two ends. The CDR3 is CASSLGASSYEQYF. In nucleotides, the CDR3 is TGTGCCAGCAGCTTAGGAGCCAGCTCCTACGAGCAGTACTTC.

The chain recombines TRBV10-3 with TRBJ2-1; D call uncertain. This CDR3 region has 14 residues. V dropped 4 bases and J dropped 4 bases, with 11 bases sitting between them. Per the germline V gene, CDR1 is ENHRY and CDR2 is SYGVKD. CDR3 DNA: TGTGCCATCAGTGTTCGAGGAGAGTACAATGAGCAGTTCTTC. It specifies CAISVRGEYNEQFF.

The chain combines TRBV7-9 with TRBJ2-7, with D possibly being TRBD1 (5 bases). V shed 5 bases and J shed 4 bases, with 18 bases lying between them. The length of the CDR3 is 15 residues. Germline lookup yields CDR1 SEHNR and CDR2 FQNEAQ (reference sequence). CDR3 bases: TGTGCCAGCAGCGCAGCAGACAGCGCCCAATACGAGCAGTACTTC. Encoded protein: CASSAADSAQYEQYF.

This clonotype came up many times. The rearrangement links TRBV12-3 or TRBV12-4 to TRBJ1-2; D ambiguous. This CDR3 contains 13 residues. V lost 6 bases, J lost 2 bases, and 10 bases lay in between. CDR3 in DNA: TGTGCCAGCAGCCCGACGGAAAACTATGGCTACACCTTC. Encoded protein: CASSPTENYGYTF.

A few counts support this clonotype. The rearrangement joins TRBV7-9 to TRBJ2-7, with 11 bases identical to TRBD1. The CDR3 is 17 residues long. V shed 1 base and J 3 bases; nucleotides not matched to a gene: 8. Germline CDR1 is SEHNR and CDR2 is FQNEAQ (reference sequence). In DNA form, the CDR3 reads TGTGCCAGCAGCTTAGTAAACCCGGGACAGGGGGGCTACGAGCAGTACTTC. This codes for CASSLVNPGQGGYEQYF.

This clonotype has more than one count but fewer than ten. The CDR3 DNA is TGTGCCAGCCGAACAGGGGGGGCCTACGAGCAGTACTTC. Protein sequence: CASRTGGAYEQYF. The chain carries TRBV7-2 and TRBJ2-7, with D maybe TRBD1 (8 bases). V shed 8 bases and J shed 2 bases, with 13 bases lying between them. Germline CDR1 is SGHTA and CDR2 is FQGNSA. The CDR3 has 13 amino acids.

The J gene is TRBJ1-1, the V gene TRBV6-2 or TRBV6-3, with D possibly TRBD1 on 5 matching bases. V was clipped by 6 bases and J by 0 bases, with 14 bases between them. CDR1 and CDR2 (germline): MNHEY, SVGEGT. The CDR3 runs to 15 residues. The DNA for the CDR3 is TGTGCCAGCAGACTCCAGGGTTTCATGAACACTGAAGCTTTCTTT. Translated, it gives CASRLQGFMNTEAFF.

This clonotype was counted a few times. V gene TRBV20-1 combines with J gene TRBJ2-1; TRBD2 matches 9 bases. This CDR3 has 12 residues. The V gene's germline CDR1 is DFQATT and CDR2 SNEGSKA (reference sequence). The V and J ends lost 4 bases and 12 bases, in that order; junction bases with no gene match: 7. The CDR3 nucleotides read TGCAGTGCTATGAGCGGGGGGACCGGGCAGTTCTTC. It encodes CSAMSGGTGQFF.

At least ten counts were recorded for this clonotype. The V call is TRBV19, the J call TRBJ1-1, with 7 bases lining up with TRBD1. The junction had 7 bases not matched to a gene; V was cut back by 4 bases and J by 2 bases. CDR1 is LNHDA, CDR2 SQIVND, per germline (reference sequence). This CDR3 region has 15 residues. DNA for the CDR3: TGTGCCAGTAGTACCACAGGGGCTACAAACACTGAAGCTTTCTTT. Translating it yields CASSTTGATNTEAFF.